This is a list of T cell receptor beta chains from one sample in a study of T cells after yellow fever vaccination. TCRdb re-called the 5' RACE reads with MiXCR, one entry per CDR3 protein. The data contain about 4,500 distinct CDR3 sequences, about 8.2% of them singletons. The input for sequencing was PBMCs, either bulk or a sorted T-cell subset (CD4+, CD8+, memory, or dextramer-sorted; not recorded which), taken approximately 47 days after the first yellow fever vaccination. The receptors shown here come from a man younger than 35 who received the YFV17D yellow fever vaccine. The CDR3 runs from the conserved cysteine through the conserved F or W. Fields, in order: V gene, CDR3 protein.

>TRBV12-3/TRBV12-4
CASSLGGGDHLGQYF
>TRBV18
CASSPDRGPHGTQYF
>TRBV6-4
CASSPRAGGYGGFLNEQFF
>TRBV12-3/TRBV12-4
CASSLGGQAGETQYF
>TRBV15
CATRIQGFPTGELFF
>TRBV5-5
CASSLVGWQFF
>TRBV6-2/TRBV6-3
CASIGGEYEQYF
>TRBV6-5
CASSSTGRQETQYF
>TRBV12-3/TRBV12-4
CASSIRAGLGELFF
>TRBV4-3
CASSQGSAGNQPQHF
>TRBV7-2
CASSRQEQETQYF
>TRBV15
CATSRLAGEQETQYF
>TRBV10-3
CAISEWTLGEAFF